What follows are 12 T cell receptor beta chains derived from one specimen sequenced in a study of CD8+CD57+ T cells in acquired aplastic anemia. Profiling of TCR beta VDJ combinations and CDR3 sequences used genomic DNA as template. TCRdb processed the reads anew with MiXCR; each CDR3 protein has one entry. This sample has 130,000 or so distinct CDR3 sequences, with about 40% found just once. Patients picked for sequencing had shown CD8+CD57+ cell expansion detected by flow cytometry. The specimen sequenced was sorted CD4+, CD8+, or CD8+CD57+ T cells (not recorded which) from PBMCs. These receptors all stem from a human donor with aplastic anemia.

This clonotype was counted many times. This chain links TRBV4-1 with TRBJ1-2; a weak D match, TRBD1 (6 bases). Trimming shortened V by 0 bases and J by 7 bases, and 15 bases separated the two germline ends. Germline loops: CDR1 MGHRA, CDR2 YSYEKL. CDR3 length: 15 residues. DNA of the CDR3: TGCGCCAGCAGCCAAGATTCACAGGGTTCTTTTGGCTACACCTTC. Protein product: CASSQDSQGSFGYTF.

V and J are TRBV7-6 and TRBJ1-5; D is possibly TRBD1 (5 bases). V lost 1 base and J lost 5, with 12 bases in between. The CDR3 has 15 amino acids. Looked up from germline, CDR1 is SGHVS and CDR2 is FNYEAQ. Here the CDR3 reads CASSLGDGWDQPQHF. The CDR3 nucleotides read TGTGCCAGCAGCTTAGGGGACGGTTGGGATCAGCCCCAGCATTTT.

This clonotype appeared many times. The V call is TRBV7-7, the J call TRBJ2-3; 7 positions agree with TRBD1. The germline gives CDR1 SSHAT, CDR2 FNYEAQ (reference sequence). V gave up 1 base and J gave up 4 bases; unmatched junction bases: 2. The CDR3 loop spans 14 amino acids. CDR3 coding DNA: TGTGCCAGCAGCTTAGGACAGGGCGCAGATACGCAGTATTTT. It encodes CASSLGQGADTQYF.

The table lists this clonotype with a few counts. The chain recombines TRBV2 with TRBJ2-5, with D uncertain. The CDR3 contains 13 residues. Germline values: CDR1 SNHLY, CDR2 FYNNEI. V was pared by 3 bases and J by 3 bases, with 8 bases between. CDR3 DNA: TGTGCCAGCAGTGAGACCAGAAAAGAGACCCAGTACTTC. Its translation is CASSETRKETQYF.

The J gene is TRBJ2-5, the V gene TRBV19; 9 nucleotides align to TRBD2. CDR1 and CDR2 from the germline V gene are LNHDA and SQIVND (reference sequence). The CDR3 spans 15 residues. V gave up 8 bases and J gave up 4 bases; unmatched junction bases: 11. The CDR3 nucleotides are TGTGCCAGTTCCCCCCAAGCGGGGGGAGGAGAGACCCAGTACTTC. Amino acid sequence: CASSPQAGGGETQYF.

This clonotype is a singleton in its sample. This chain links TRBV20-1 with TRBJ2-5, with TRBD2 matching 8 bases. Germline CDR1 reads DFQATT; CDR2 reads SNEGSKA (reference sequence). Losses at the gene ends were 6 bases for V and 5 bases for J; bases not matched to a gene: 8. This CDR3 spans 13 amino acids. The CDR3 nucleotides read TGCAGTGCCCTCACGGGGGGGAGGGAGACCCAGTACTTC. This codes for CSALTGGRETQYF.

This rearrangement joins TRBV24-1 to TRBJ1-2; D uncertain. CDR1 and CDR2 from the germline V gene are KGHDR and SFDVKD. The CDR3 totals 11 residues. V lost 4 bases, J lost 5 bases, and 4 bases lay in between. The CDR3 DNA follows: TGTGCCACCAGTGACCGTTATGGCTACACCTTC. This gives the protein CATSDRYGYTF.

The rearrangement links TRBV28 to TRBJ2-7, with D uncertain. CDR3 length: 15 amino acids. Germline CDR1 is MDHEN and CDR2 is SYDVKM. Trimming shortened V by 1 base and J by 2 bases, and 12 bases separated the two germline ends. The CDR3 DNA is TGTGCCAGCAGTTTATTGGGCAGAACCGCCTACGAGCAGTACTTC. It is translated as CASSLLGRTAYEQYF.

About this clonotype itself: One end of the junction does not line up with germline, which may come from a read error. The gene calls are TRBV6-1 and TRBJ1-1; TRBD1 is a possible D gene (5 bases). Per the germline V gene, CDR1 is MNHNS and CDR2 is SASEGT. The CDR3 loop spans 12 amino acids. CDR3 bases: TGTGCCAGCAGCCTAGGGGAGACTGGAGCTTTCTTT. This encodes CASSLGETGAFF.

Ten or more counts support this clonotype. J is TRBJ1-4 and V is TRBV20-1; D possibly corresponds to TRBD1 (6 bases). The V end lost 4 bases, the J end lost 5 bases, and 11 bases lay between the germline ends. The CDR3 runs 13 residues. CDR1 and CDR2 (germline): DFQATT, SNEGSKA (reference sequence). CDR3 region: CSAKRTVNEKLFF. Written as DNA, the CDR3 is TGCAGTGCTAAACGGACAGTAAATGAAAAACTGTTTTTT.

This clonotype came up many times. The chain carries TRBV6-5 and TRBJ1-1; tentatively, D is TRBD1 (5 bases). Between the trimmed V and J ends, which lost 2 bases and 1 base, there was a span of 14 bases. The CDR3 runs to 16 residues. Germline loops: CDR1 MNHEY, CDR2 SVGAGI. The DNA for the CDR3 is TGTGCCAGCAGTTACGCCGACAGCTGGAGGAACACTGAAGCTTTCTTT. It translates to CASSYADSWRNTEAFF.

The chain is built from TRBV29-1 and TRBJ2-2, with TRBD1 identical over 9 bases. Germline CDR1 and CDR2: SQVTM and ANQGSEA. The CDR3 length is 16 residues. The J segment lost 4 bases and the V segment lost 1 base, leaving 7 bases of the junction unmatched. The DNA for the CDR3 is TGCAGCGTTGAAGGGAAACCGACAGGGGGCACCGGGGAGCTGTTTTTT. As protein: CSVEGKPTGGTGELFF.